This TCR beta chain was sequenced during a study of CD8 T cells in Susac syndrome. cDNA came from 0.5 to 1 ug RNA primed by random hexamers. TCRdb passed the immunoSEQ multiplex PCR reads through MiXCR, listing each CDR3 protein once. The sample includes some 200,000 distinct CDR3 sequences, about 95% of them seen just once. Sequencing targeted TCR beta in blood CD8+ and CD4+ T cells. CD8+ and CD4+ T cells were negatively isolated; TEMRA cells were FACS-enriched. The receptor's source is a human donor in good health. Sequencing was performed on CD4+ T cells from PBMCs.

CDR3 nucleotides: TGTGCCAGCACGCGGGAGGGATCCTACAATGAGCAGTTCTTC. This gives the protein CASTREGSYNEQFF. V is TRBV3-1 and J is TRBJ2-1; 9 bases fit TRBD2. With 7 bases clipped from V and 1 base from J, the junction kept 2 bases outside the gene matches. Germline lookup yields CDR1 LGHDT and CDR2 YNNKEL (reference sequence). This CDR3 comprises 14 residues.